Each of the 30 T cell receptor beta chains below was sequenced from the same sample in a study of T cells in localized non-small cell lung cancer. Sequencing was performed with immunoSEQ multiplex PCR; in TCRdb, only in-frame clones are kept and a portion is missing. The sample has 2,500 to 3,500 clones; around 30% are singletons. The sample consisted of normal lung tissue next to the tumor, taken before any cancer treatment. The receptors derive from a woman aged 35 to 75 with stage I lung adenocarcinoma.

The sample holds a few counts of this clone. The chain couples TRBV11-3 to TRBJ2-7, with D possibly being TRBD1 (6 bases). The CDR3 runs to 15 residues. Germline V gene data show CDR1 as SGHNT and CDR2 as YENEEA. V lost 3 bases and J lost 7, with 19 bases in between. The CDR3 sequence: CASSLGALGTGEQYF. CDR3 sequence (DNA): TGTGCCAGCAGCTTGGGGGCATTGGGGACGGGTGAGCAGTACTTC.

The gene calls are TRBV10-2 and TRBJ2-2; TRBD1 is a possible D gene (5 bases). This CDR3 region has 13 residues. V gave up 4 bases and J gave up 3 bases, with 6 bases separating them. Germline V gives CDR1 WSHSY, CDR2 SAAADI. Here the CDR3 DNA reads TGCGCCAGCAGTGGACAGTACACCGGGGAGCTGTTTTTT. The encoded protein is CASSGQYTGELFF.

This chain uses TRBV9 with TRBJ1-4, with 7 bases identical to TRBD1. Per the germline V gene, CDR1 is SGDLS and CDR2 is YYNGEE. After removal of 6 bases from V and 8 bases from J, the junction contained 7 bases not matched to a gene. The CDR3 runs 13 residues. The CDR3: CASMIRDREKLFF. DNA for the CDR3: TGTGCCAGCATGATCCGGGACAGAGAAAAACTGTTTTTT.

CDR3 amino acids: CASSSPGTGSYEQYF. The DNA for the CDR3 is TGTGCCAGCAGCAGCCCAGGGACAGGGTCCTACGAGCAGTACTTC. The chain recombines TRBV28 with TRBJ2-7; 9 bases align to TRBD1. Germline assignment: CDR1 MDHEN and CDR2 SYDVKM. V trimming: 6 bases; J trimming: 1 base; junction bases outside the gene matches: 7. There are 15 residues in the CDR3.

This clone occurred a few times. V gene TRBV5-1 combines with J gene TRBJ2-3, with D perhaps matching TRBD2 (6 bases). The germline V gene has CDR1 SGHRS and CDR2 YFSETQ. CDR3 length equals 16 residues. Trimming took 3 bases from V and 0 from J, leaving 14 bases between them. This CDR3 reads CASSSSLAVSTDTQYF. The CDR3 DNA reads as TGCGCCAGCAGCTCTTCCTTAGCGGTTAGCACAGATACGCAGTATTTT.

V and J are TRBV5-1 and TRBJ1-2, with TRBD1 identical over 7 bases. Germline V gives CDR1 SGHRS, CDR2 YFSETQ. V trimming: 4 bases; J trimming: 2 bases; junction bases outside the gene matches: 5. The CDR3 consists of 14 residues. CDR3 DNA sequence: TGCGCCAGCAGCCCTTTGACAGGGAACTATGGCTACACCTTC. Amino acids: CASSPLTGNYGYTF.

In its sample, this clone was seen once. The chain carries TRBV11-3 and TRBJ1-1; D gene uncertain. This CDR3 has 15 residues. Germline CDR1 reads SGHNT; CDR2 reads YENEEA. Trimming removed 0 bases at V and 1 base at J, with 9 bases between. The CDR3 nucleotides are TGTGCCAGCAGCTTAGATCCCGCAGGGAACACTGAAGCTTTCTTT. Amino acids: CASSLDPAGNTEAFF.

The chain is built from TRBV18 and TRBJ2-2; 7 bases are shared with TRBD1. The CDR3 is 14 amino acids. The ends lost 3 bases at V and 4 bases at J; junction bases unmatched: 2. From germline, CDR1 is KGHSH and CDR2 LQKENI. The CDR3 spells CASSPGQPTGELFF. The CDR3 DNA follows: TGTGCCAGCTCACCGGGACAGCCCACCGGGGAGCTGTTTTTT.

This chain connects TRBV19 to TRBJ2-1; D not certain. In germline, CDR1 is LNHDA, CDR2 SQIVND (reference sequence). The CDR3 covers 13 residues. Trimming pared 3 bases from V and 6 bases from J, leaving 9 bases between. CDR3 DNA: TGTGCCAGTAGTATTCACCCAGTCAATGAGCAGTTCTTC. It translates to CASSIHPVNEQFF.

The chain carries TRBV18 and TRBJ2-3; possibly TRBD1 or TRBD2 for D (5 bases each). Per the germline V gene, CDR1 is KGHSH and CDR2 is LQKENI. The ends were cut back, 3 bases at V and 2 bases at J, with 12 bases in the middle. There are 15 residues in the CDR3. The DNA for the CDR3 is TGTGCCAGCTCACCGGGGAGACAGTTCACAGATACGCAGTATTTT. As protein: CASSPGRQFTDTQYF. Based on the CDR3 plus reference TRBV18 and TRBJ2-3, the full variable domain is NAGVMQNPRHLVRRRGQEARLRCSPMKGHSHVYWYRQLPEEGLKFMVYLQKENIIDESGMPKERFSAEFPKEGPSILRIQQVVRGDSAAYFCASSPGRQFTDTQYFGPGTRLTVL.

V is TRBV19 and J is TRBJ2-7, with D perhaps matching TRBD1 (6 bases). The V gene lost 7 bases and the J gene lost 1 base, with 11 bases spanning the gap. The CDR3 is 13 residues long. CDR1 is LNHDA, CDR2 SQIVND, per germline (reference sequence). The CDR3 loop is CASTMQGSYEQYF. The CDR3 region has the DNA TGTGCCAGTACCATGCAGGGGTCCTACGAGCAGTACTTC.

The rearrangement uses TRBV6-8 and TRBJ1-2; D gene uncertain. Germline CDR1 is MNHGY and CDR2 is SAAAGT. Trimming stripped 6 bases from V and 4 bases from J, with 24 bases between. CDR3 length: 17 amino acids. CDR3 residues: CASRRWVNEPYSYGYTF. The CDR3 DNA is TGTGCCAGCAGGAGATGGGTAAACGAACCCTACAGCTATGGCTACACCTTC.

This chain links TRBV19 with TRBJ1-1, with D hard to call. CDR1 is LNHDA, CDR2 SQIVND, per germline (reference sequence). There are 15 residues in the CDR3. Trimming stripped 5 bases from V and 0 bases from J, with 13 bases between. The CDR3 loop reads CASSQGYRLNTEAFF. The DNA of the CDR3 is TGTGCCAGTAGTCAAGGGTATCGCCTGAACACTGAAGCTTTCTTT.

This clone turned up a few times. The gene calls are TRBV29-1 and TRBJ2-7, with 11 bases fitting TRBD1. V gave up 5 bases and J gave up 3 bases; unmatched junction bases: 3. The germline CDR1 and CDR2 sequences are SQVTM and ANQGSEA. The length of the CDR3 is 13 residues. The CDR3 coding sequence is TGCAGCGTTCGGACAGGGGGCTTCTACGAGCAGTACTTC. It translates to CSVRTGGFYEQYF.

The genes are TRBV19 and TRBJ1-2; D is unclear. Deletions cut 3 bases from V and 1 base from J, with 9 bases between. Germline V gene sequence: CDR1 LNHDA, CDR2 SQIVND (reference sequence). The CDR3 runs 14 residues. CDR3 nucleotide sequence: TGTGCCAGTAGTATTTCCCAGCGTAACTATGGCTACACCTTC. Its protein product is CASSISQRNYGYTF.

This clone showed up just a few times. CDR3 amino acids: CASTPSGTAGNTIYF. CDR3 in DNA: TGTGCCAGCACTCCGTCCGGGACAGCGGGAAACACCATATATTTT. The chain uses TRBV11-3 and TRBJ1-3; the match to TRBD1 covers 7 bases. CDR1 is SGHNT, CDR2 YENEEA, per germline. The junction had 10 bases not matched to a gene; V was cut back by 7 bases and J by 4 bases. CDR3 length: 15 amino acids.

This chain links TRBV11-3 with TRBJ2-2; D is ambiguous. The length of the CDR3 is 15 residues. V dropped 5 bases and J dropped 2 bases, with 12 bases sitting between them. Germline CDR1 reads SGHNT; CDR2 reads YENEEA. The CDR3 DNA sequence: TGTGCCAGCAGCCGTGGGCGTCTCAACACCGGGGAGCTGTTTTTT. Residues: CASSRGRLNTGELFF.

This clone is termed medium-sized. The chain has TRBV29-1 and TRBJ2-1; 10 bases line up with TRBD2. The CDR3 is 13 amino acids. J lost 6 bases, V lost 2 bases, and 1 base had no gene match. Germline V lookup: CDR1 SQVTM, CDR2 ANQGSEA. This chain's CDR3 is CSVERTSGNEQFF. CDR3 nucleotide sequence: TGCAGCGTTGAACGGACTAGCGGCAATGAGCAGTTCTTC.

This clone is medium-sized (0.01 to 0.1%) by share. The chain has TRBV11-3 and TRBJ2-5, with no clear D. The CDR3 totals 14 residues. Germline V gives CDR1 SGHNT, CDR2 YENEEA. V lost 0 bases to trimming and J lost 4 bases, with 9 bases between them. This chain's CDR3 is CASSLEVGRETQYF. In DNA, the CDR3 is TGTGCCAGCAGCTTAGAGGTGGGCAGAGAGACCCAGTACTTC.

This clone qualifies as large (0.1 to 1%). This chain links TRBV9 with TRBJ1-1; D is unclear. V was trimmed by 3 bases and J by 2 bases, leaving 5 bases between them. The germline gives CDR1 SGDLS, CDR2 YYNGEE. The CDR3 consists of 12 residues. DNA of the CDR3: TGTGCCAGCAGCGCTTATAACACTGAAGCTTTCTTT. Its translation is CASSAYNTEAFF.

The chain uses TRBV18 and TRBJ2-3, with 11 nucleotides matching TRBD2. CDR1 is KGHSH and CDR2 is LQKENI in the germline V gene. The CDR3 is made up of 17 amino acids. With 1 base clipped from V and 4 bases from J, the junction kept 7 bases outside the gene matches. The CDR3 DNA is TGTGCCAGCTCACCACTAGAGACTAGCGGGGTTGCAGATACGCAGTATTTT. Translated, it gives CASSPLETSGVADTQYF.

There are a few counts of this clone. The V gene is TRBV6-7, the J gene TRBJ1-5; tentative D call: TRBD1 (5 bases). TRBV6-7 is treated as an ORF (open reading frame) with a function not yet certain. The CDR3 contains 11 residues. Trimming shortened V by 5 bases and J by 7 bases, and 6 bases separated the two germline ends. The CDR3 reads CASSRDQPQHF. The CDR3 coding sequence is TGTGCCAGCAGTCGGGACCAGCCCCAGCATTTT.

This chain joins TRBV6-8 and TRBJ1-2; tentatively, D is TRBD1 (6 bases). CDR1 is MNHGY and CDR2 is SAAAGT in the germline V gene. V shed 6 bases and J shed 8 bases, with 19 bases lying between them. The CDR3 consists of 14 residues. CDR3 region: CASSSQGMGRGYTF. As DNA, the CDR3 is TGTGCCAGCAGCTCACAGGGAATGGGGCGCGGCTACACCTTC.

The rearrangement joins TRBV5-1 to TRBJ1-4; D call uncertain. CDR3 size: 16 residues. Trimming took 1 base from V and 5 from J, leaving 15 bases between them. Germline assignment: CDR1 SGHRS and CDR2 YFSETQ. Here the CDR3 reads CASSLSLRSENEKLFF. The DNA for the CDR3 is TGCGCCAGCAGCTTGAGTTTGCGCTCGGAAAATGAAAAACTGTTTTTT. Using reference TRBV5-1 and TRBJ1-4 for the parts outside the CDR3, the full variable domain is KAGVTQTPRYLIKTRGQQVTLSCSPISGHRSVSWYQQTPGQGLQFLFEYFSETQRNKGNFPGRFSGRQFSNSRSEMNVSTLELGDSALYLCASSLSLRSENEKLFFGSGTQLSVL.

A few counts support this clone. V and J are TRBV7-6 and TRBJ2-1; TRBD2 agrees at 7 bases. Losses at the gene ends were 5 bases for V and 6 bases for J; bases not matched to a gene: 7. CDR3 length equals 14 residues. CDR1 and CDR2 from the germline V gene are SGHVS and FNYEAQ. CDR3 coding DNA: TGTGCCAGCAGCCCCGGGGGGTTTGGCAATGAGCAGTTCTTC. This translates into CASSPGGFGNEQFF.

This CDR3 is CASSPTTGGGTEAFF. DNA of the CDR3: TGTGCCAGCTCACCCACGACAGGGGGCGGCACTGAAGCTTTCTTT. J is TRBJ1-1 and V is TRBV18; 10 positions match TRBD1. Trimming took 3 bases from V and 4 from J; bases not matched to a gene: 5. The length of the CDR3 is 15 residues. The V gene's germline CDR1 is KGHSH and CDR2 LQKENI. Based on the CDR3 plus reference TRBV18 and TRBJ1-1, the full variable domain is NAGVMQNPRHLVRRRGQEARLRCSPMKGHSHVYWYRQLPEEGLKFMVYLQKENIIDESGMPKERFSAEFPKEGPSILRIQQVVRGDSAAYFCASSPTTGGGTEAFFGQGTRLTVV.

This clone was detected only a few times. This chain links TRBV11-3 with TRBJ2-3; no reliable D call. V was clipped by 3 bases and J by 2 bases, with 9 bases between them. Germline CDR1 and CDR2: SGHNT and YENEEA. CDR3 size: 14 residues. The DNA for the CDR3 is TGTGCCAGCAGCTTCTCTGAGTCCACAGATACGCAGTATTTT. Its protein is CASSFSESTDTQYF.

The rearrangement links TRBV9 to TRBJ2-3, with TRBD1 matching 8 bases. V shed 9 bases, J shed 1 base, and the junction held 10 bases outside the gene matches. CDR3 size: 15 residues. CDR1 SGDLS and CDR2 YYNGEE come from the germline V gene. The DNA for the CDR3 is TGTGCCACCAACCCAGGGGGCTGGCGCACAGATACGCAGTATTTT. Translating it yields CATNPGGWRTDTQYF.

The V call is TRBV4-1, the J call TRBJ2-3; a possible D gene is TRBD2 (6 bases). This CDR3 comprises 17 residues. CDR1 and CDR2 from the germline V gene are MGHRA and YSYEKL. V gave up 0 bases and J gave up 0 bases, with 13 bases separating them. The CDR3 nucleotides read TGCGCCAGCAGCCAAGAGTACGGCGGGGCTAGCACAGATACGCAGTATTTT. Its translation: CASSQEYGGASTDTQYF.

By frequency in the sample, this clone is medium-sized. The gene calls are TRBV11-3 and TRBJ2-7, with D perhaps matching TRBD2 (6 bases). The CDR3 loop spans 16 amino acids. Germline-derived CDR1 and CDR2 are SGHNT and YENEEA. The ends were cut back, 3 bases at V and 4 bases at J, with 19 bases in the middle. The chain's CDR3 is CASSLVGSGSRYEQYF. DNA for the CDR3: TGTGCCAGCAGCTTGGTGGGTTCCGGGAGCAGGTACGAGCAGTACTTC.